These 10 T cell receptor beta chains came from one sample sequenced in a study of STAT5B mutations in CD4+ large granular lymphocyte leukemia. Clones were sequenced by immunoSEQ multiplex PCR, and TCRdb holds only the in-frame ones, with some missing. The top ten clones hold under 10% of a sample with 20,000 to 25,000 clones, 82% of them seen once. The sequenced sample consisted of CD4+ T cells from blood buffy coats. These receptors came from a human donor in good health.

This clone was seen a single time. The chain is built from TRBV5-6 and TRBJ1-2; no reliable D call. Germline V gene lookup returns CDR1 SGHDT and CDR2 YYEEEE. Deletions cut 0 bases from V and 7 bases from J, with 7 bases between. The CDR3 covers 12 residues. DNA for the CDR3: TGTGCCAGCAGCTTGGCGTCCGCTGGCTACACCTTC. Protein product: CASSLASAGYTF.

The rearrangement uses TRBV6-1 and TRBJ1-5; D is unresolved. Trimming took off 6 bases at V and 2 bases at J, with 5 bases between the two ends. In germline, CDR1 is MNHNS, CDR2 SASEGT. There are 12 residues in the CDR3. The CDR3 region is CASRPRNQPQHF. CDR3 DNA sequence: TGTGCCAGCAGACCCCGCAATCAGCCCCAGCATTTT.

This chain uses TRBV10-2 with TRBJ2-7; no reliable D call. CDR3 length: 15 residues. Germline V gene lookup returns CDR1 WSHSY and CDR2 SAAADI. Between the trimmed V and J ends, which lost 2 bases and 1 base, there was a span of 12 bases. CDR3 nucleotide sequence: TGCGCCAGCAGTGAGGATAGCAGGAGTTCCTACGAGCAGTACTTC. This sequence encodes CASSEDSRSSYEQYF.

The chain combines TRBV5-6 with TRBJ2-1; 12 positions match TRBD2. Germline loops: CDR1 SGHDT, CDR2 YYEEEE. V trimming: 5 bases; J trimming: 6 bases; junction bases outside the gene matches: 6. This CDR3 is built from 15 residues. CDR3 sequence (DNA): TGTGCCAGCAGACCACAGACTAGCGGGAGCAATGAGCAGTTCTTC. Translation gives CASRPQTSGSNEQFF.

The chain is built from TRBV21-1 and TRBJ2-5; TRBD1, the D gene given by the table, was not confirmed from the DNA. The last part of the DNA fits TRBJ2-7 better; the J call may be wrong. TRBV21-1 is recorded as a pseudogene. This CDR3 region has 15 residues. The CDR3 is CASSMWLGQLYEQYF. CDR3 in DNA: TGTGCCAGCAGCATGTGGCTTGGACAGCTGTACGAGCAGTACTTC.

The chain joins TRBV7-6 to TRBJ2-2, with 7 positions matching TRBD2. The V and J ends lost 2 bases and 7 bases, in that order; junction bases with no gene match: 10. The CDR3 is 16 residues long. Germline values: CDR1 SGHVS, CDR2 FNYEAQ. Here the CDR3 reads CASSLNHRGGGGELFF. In DNA form, the CDR3 reads TGTGCCAGCAGCTTAAATCATCGCGGGGGAGGCGGGGAGCTGTTTTTT.

This chain uses TRBV6-5 with TRBJ2-7; no firm D call. The CDR3 runs 13 residues. The germline V gene has CDR1 MNHEY and CDR2 SVGAGI. The V end was cut by 0 bases, the J end by 9 bases, with 12 bases between. CDR3 sequence: CASSYSLGFGQYF. CDR3 nucleotides: TGTGCCAGCAGTTACTCTTTGGGGTTTGGGCAGTACTTC.

The J gene is TRBJ1-2, the V gene TRBV7-2; a possible D gene is TRBD1 (6 bases). The CDR3 is 12 amino acids. CDR1 is SGHTA, CDR2 FQGNSA, per germline. V lost 5 bases, J lost 7 bases, and 11 bases lay in between. CDR3 in DNA: TGTGCCAGCAGCCTCCCGACAGGTGGCTACACCTTC. This encodes CASSLPTGGYTF. Full variable domain (remainder filled in from reference TRBV7-2 and TRBJ1-2): GAGVSQSPSNKVTEKGKDVELRCDPISGHTALYWYRQSLGQGLEFLIYFQGNSAPDKSGLPSDRFSAERTGGSVSTLTIQRTQQEDSAVYLCASSLPTGGYTFGSGTRLTVV.

This clone showed up just a few times. The chain combines TRBV19 with TRBJ1-2, with TRBD1 matching over 9 bases. The V gene's germline CDR1 is LNHDA and CDR2 SQIVND (reference sequence). CDR3 length: 14 residues. The V segment lost 7 bases and the J segment 4 bases; nucleotides outside the gene matches: 7. Here the CDR3 reads CASTPGQGVYGYTF. CDR3 bases: TGTGCCAGTACCCCGGGACAGGGAGTCTATGGCTACACCTTC.

V is TRBV5-8 and J is TRBJ2-1, with a tentative D call TRBD1 (6 bases). This CDR3 is built from 15 residues. Germline V lookup: CDR1 SGHTS, CDR2 YDEGEE. Trimming removed 2 bases at V and 8 bases at J, with 17 bases between. The CDR3: CASSLGQPVGHEQFF. In DNA, the CDR3 is TGTGCCAGCAGCTTAGGACAGCCTGTGGGCCATGAGCAGTTCTTC. The complete variable domain, with remaining parts taken from reference TRBV5-8 and TRBJ2-1, reads EAGVTQSPTHLIKTRGQQATLRCSPISGHTSVYWYQQALGLGLQFLLWYDEGEERNRGNFPPRFSGRQFPNYSSELNVNALELEDSALYLCASSLGQPVGHEQFFGPGTRLTVL.